These T cell receptor beta chains were read from a single sample in a study of T-cell reconstitution after alpha-beta-depleted transplantation in children. TCRdb re-analysed the PCR reads in MiXCR, keeping a single row per CDR3 protein. The sample consists of approximately 800,000 distinct CDR3 sequences, 16% of them appearing once. Sequencing was performed on PBMCs, mostly from graft donor cells, taken 360 days after TCRalphabeta/CD19-depleted stem cell transplant. Receptors originate from a male patient between 5 and 17 years old who had a stem cell transplant for acute lymphoblastic leukemia, so the T cells may come from the graft donor. CDR3s leave out the opening cysteine and the closing phenylalanine or tryptophan. D genes are given only for firm matches.

j_gene: TRBJ2-5; v_gene: TRBV7-3; len: 15; d_gene: TRBD2; CDR3aa: ASSLSGGRALLETQY
j_gene: TRBJ1-3; v_gene: TRBV29-1; len: 14; d_gene: TRBD1; CDR3aa: SAATGQGVFWNTIY
j_gene: TRBJ2-1; v_gene: TRBV7-3; len: 13; d_gene: TRBD2; CDR3aa: ASSPQGPAGEEQF
j_gene: TRBJ2-3; v_gene: TRBV21-1; len: 14; d_gene: -; CDR3aa: ASSKNRISSTDTQY
j_gene: TRBJ1-1; v_gene: TRBV5-1; len: 14; d_gene: TRBD1; CDR3aa: ASSPPATGRDTEAF
j_gene: TRBJ2-2; v_gene: TRBV6-2/TRBV6-3; len: 12; d_gene: -; CDR3aa: ASAPTGFTGELF
j_gene: TRBJ2-7; v_gene: TRBV20-1; len: 11; d_gene: -; CDR3aa: SAREHRAYEQY
j_gene: TRBJ1-6; v_gene: TRBV2; len: 14; d_gene: -; CDR3aa: ASSGGPVRYNSPLH
j_gene: TRBJ2-1; v_gene: TRBV21-1; len: 9; d_gene: -; CDR3aa: ASSKHHEQF
j_gene: TRBJ2-7; v_gene: TRBV29-1; len: 9; d_gene: -; CDR3aa: SVELTYEQY
j_gene: TRBJ2-1; v_gene: TRBV4-1; len: 15; d_gene: TRBD2; CDR3aa: ASSQDGAGTAYNEQF
j_gene: TRBJ2-1; v_gene: TRBV9; len: 11; d_gene: -; CDR3aa: ASSVGHFNEQF
j_gene: TRBJ2-5; v_gene: TRBV4-1; len: 14; d_gene: TRBD1; CDR3aa: ASSRWSRGKGETQY
j_gene: TRBJ1-1; v_gene: TRBV19; len: 11; d_gene: -; CDR3aa: ASSIGMNTEAF
j_gene: TRBJ1-2; v_gene: TRBV5-1; len: 11; d_gene: -; CDR3aa: ASSPRTSYGYT
j_gene: TRBJ2-1; v_gene: TRBV6-5; len: 13; d_gene: TRBD1; CDR3aa: ASSTPGQTYNEQF
j_gene: TRBJ2-1; v_gene: TRBV29-1; len: 15; d_gene: TRBD2; CDR3aa: SARLAGSHVSYNEQF
j_gene: TRBJ2-2; v_gene: TRBV5-1; len: 17; d_gene: -; CDR3aa: ASSSIYNQIPSNTGELF
j_gene: TRBJ2-2; v_gene: TRBV6-2/TRBV6-3; len: 16; d_gene: -; CDR3aa: ASRQSLYGLGNTGELF
j_gene: TRBJ2-3; v_gene: TRBV15; len: 11; d_gene: -; CDR3aa: ATSARLGDTQY
j_gene: TRBJ2-7; v_gene: TRBV27; len: 13; d_gene: TRBD1; CDR3aa: ASSFTGAGYYEQY
j_gene: TRBJ2-3; v_gene: TRBV5-1; len: 15; d_gene: TRBD2; CDR3aa: ASSSLEAGENTDTQY
j_gene: TRBJ1-3; v_gene: TRBV6-5; len: 13; d_gene: -; CDR3aa: ASSFRLTSGNTIY
j_gene: TRBJ2-1; v_gene: TRBV28; len: 15; d_gene: -; CDR3aa: ASSLGAAQPLYNEQF
j_gene: TRBJ2-2; v_gene: TRBV29-1; len: 10; d_gene: -; CDR3aa: SVDLASGELF
j_gene: TRBJ2-2; v_gene: TRBV12-3/TRBV12-4; len: 10; d_gene: -; CDR3aa: ASSFWSGELF
j_gene: TRBJ2-1; v_gene: TRBV3-1; len: 16; d_gene: -; CDR3aa: ASSPLTISLGNYNEQF
j_gene: TRBJ1-6; v_gene: TRBV20-1; len: 14; d_gene: -; CDR3aa: SARAIVRVYNSPLH
j_gene: TRBJ2-2; v_gene: TRBV5-1; len: 14; d_gene: TRBD1; CDR3aa: ASSFSGTANTGELF
j_gene: TRBJ2-2; v_gene: TRBV20-1; len: 12; d_gene: -; CDR3aa: SATGIPNTGELF
j_gene: TRBJ2-2; v_gene: TRBV5-1; len: 14; d_gene: -; CDR3aa: ASSLFPTANTGELF
j_gene: TRBJ2-1; v_gene: TRBV5-1; len: 14; d_gene: TRBD2; CDR3aa: ASSSDGGFSYNEQF
j_gene: TRBJ1-5; v_gene: TRBV29-1; len: 10; d_gene: TRBD1; CDR3aa: SAGAGGQPQH
j_gene: TRBJ2-1; v_gene: TRBV5-5; len: 12; d_gene: -; CDR3aa: ASSFLSGFNEQF
j_gene: TRBJ2-1; v_gene: TRBV5-1; len: 10; d_gene: -; CDR3aa: ASSFDTNEQF
j_gene: TRBJ2-2; v_gene: TRBV12-3/TRBV12-4; len: 9; d_gene: -; CDR3aa: ASTWGAELF
j_gene: TRBJ2-7; v_gene: TRBV14; len: 14; d_gene: TRBD1; CDR3aa: ASSLDAGQGFYEQY
j_gene: TRBJ2-2; v_gene: TRBV4-1; len: 16; d_gene: TRBD1; CDR3aa: ASSQDRWDREYTGELF
j_gene: TRBJ2-3; v_gene: TRBV14; len: 12; d_gene: -; CDR3aa: ASSQDWVGHTQY
j_gene: TRBJ2-7; v_gene: TRBV4-1; len: 14; d_gene: TRBD2; CDR3aa: ASSHAPAGGPYEQY
j_gene: TRBJ2-5; v_gene: TRBV29-1; len: 8; d_gene: TRBD2; CDR3aa: SVEEGGKY
j_gene: TRBJ1-4; v_gene: TRBV29-1; len: 12; d_gene: -; CDR3aa: SVESSSTNEKLF
j_gene: TRBJ2-3; v_gene: TRBV3-1; len: 15; d_gene: TRBD2; CDR3aa: ASSQESSGASGMRQY
j_gene: TRBJ1-1; v_gene: TRBV12-3/TRBV12-4; len: 15; d_gene: -; CDR3aa: ASTMGPLGWRENEAF
j_gene: TRBJ1-3; v_gene: TRBV12-3/TRBV12-4; len: 14; d_gene: TRBD1; CDR3aa: ASSLGQGVSGNTIY
j_gene: TRBJ2-1; v_gene: TRBV19; len: 13; d_gene: -; CDR3aa: ASSSFWEGYNEQF
j_gene: TRBJ2-3; v_gene: TRBV24-1; len: 14; d_gene: -; CDR3aa: ATSDPVEPSTDTQY
j_gene: TRBJ2-3; v_gene: TRBV25-1; len: 15; d_gene: TRBD2; CDR3aa: ASSEWFSGSSTDTQY
j_gene: TRBJ2-4; v_gene: TRBV7-6; len: 14; d_gene: -; CDR3aa: ASSLGSALAKNIQY
j_gene: TRBJ2-5; v_gene: TRBV5-6; len: 14; d_gene: -; CDR3aa: ASSLPQSSMLETQY
j_gene: TRBJ1-2; v_gene: TRBV20-1; len: 11; d_gene: TRBD1; CDR3aa: SAREGQGRGYT
j_gene: TRBJ2-5; v_gene: TRBV12-3/TRBV12-4; len: 12; d_gene: -; CDR3aa: ASSFMTIQETQY
j_gene: TRBJ2-3; v_gene: TRBV6-5; len: 14; d_gene: TRBD2; CDR3aa: ASSYFPREGGDTQY
j_gene: TRBJ1-1; v_gene: TRBV18; len: 11; d_gene: TRBD1; CDR3aa: ASSPSTGAEAF
j_gene: TRBJ1-1; v_gene: TRBV5-1; len: 13; d_gene: TRBD1; CDR3aa: ASSLAWDRNTEAF